Following are 26 T cell receptor beta chains from one sample sequenced in a study of beta chain features in type 1 diabetes. No antigen has been identified for these receptors. Overall study results and limits: Across all four CD4+ subsets, people with type 1 diabetes showed modestly shorter TCRB CDR3s.

Expressed TCRB transcripts got sequenced, as all isolated RNA was reverse transcribed. Assay: immunoSEQ multiplex PCR; the TCRdb copy retains only in-frame clones and omits some. This sample carries hundreds of thousands of clones, over 11% of them seen once, and the ten largest clones take roughly 0.04%. The material sequenced was naive CD4+ T cells from blood. All receptors come from a man younger than 35 with type 1 diabetes.

This chain joins TRBV25-1 and TRBJ2-6; TRBD1 agrees at 7 bases. The CDR3 is 17 residues long. Germline values: CDR1 MGHDK, CDR2 SYGVNS. The trim removed 4 bases at V and 3 bases at J, leaving 9 bases unmatched. CDR3 bases: TGTGCCAGCAGTGCCTATACTCAGGGGGTTGGGGCCAACGTCCTGACTTTC. It translates to CASSAYTQGVGANVLTF.

The table lists this clone with a few counts. The chain recombines TRBV5-1 with TRBJ2-7; D gene uncertain. The V end was cut by 0 bases, the J end by 3 bases, with 10 bases between. The germline CDR1 and CDR2 sequences are SGHRS and YFSETQ. The CDR3 loop spans 14 amino acids. CDR3 sequence (DNA): TGCGCCAGCAGCTTGGACGGCCTGCGCTACGAGCAGTACTTC. Amino acids: CASSLDGLRYEQYF.

The rearrangement links TRBV19 to TRBJ2-1; possible D gene TRBD2, 5 bases. CDR1 is LNHDA, CDR2 SQIVND, per germline (reference sequence). V shed 4 bases and J shed 2 bases, with 9 bases lying between them. This CDR3 is 14 amino acids long. The CDR3 is CASSNLAAYNEQFF. DNA of the CDR3: TGTGCCAGTAGTAATCTAGCCGCCTACAATGAGCAGTTCTTC.

This chain uses TRBV18 with TRBJ1-4, with D maybe TRBD1 (6 bases). This CDR3 is 15 amino acids long. Trimming took off 5 bases at V and 5 bases at J, with 15 bases between the two ends. CDR1 KGHSH and CDR2 LQKENI come from the germline V gene. The chain's CDR3 is CASSTSTGENEKLFF. The DNA for the CDR3 is TGTGCCAGCTCAACCTCGACAGGAGAAAATGAAAAACTGTTTTTT.

The genes are TRBV11-2 and TRBJ2-6; D could derive from TRBD1 or TRBD2 (5 bases each). Germline CDR1 and CDR2: SGHAT and FQNNGV. This CDR3 has 17 residues. The ends were cut back, 5 bases at V and 0 bases at J, with 14 bases in the middle. For the CDR3, the DNA is TGTGCCAGCAGCCCTCAATGGGGGAGCTCTGGGGCCAACGTCCTGACTTTC. This translates into CASSPQWGSSGANVLTF.

V and J are TRBV7-9 and TRBJ1-6; D is ambiguous. V was trimmed by 5 bases and J by 9 bases, leaving 17 bases between them. This CDR3 has 15 residues. CDR1 is SEHNR, CDR2 FQNEAQ, per germline (reference sequence). CDR3 coding DNA: TGTGCCAGCAGCCAGACTCAAATCAGAAGTTCACCCCTCCACTTT. Translated: CASSQTQIRSSPLHF.

This chain joins TRBV2 and TRBJ2-6, with D possibly being TRBD2 (6 bases). The V end was cut by 11 bases, the J end by 3 bases, with 11 bases between. The CDR3 loop spans 13 amino acids. The germline V gene has CDR1 SNHLY and CDR2 FYNNEI. Here the CDR3 DNA reads TGTGCCGGATGCGGGAATGGGGCCAACGTCCTGACTTTC. Encoded protein: CAGCGNGANVLTF.

The rearrangement joins TRBV30 to TRBJ2-5, with D perhaps matching TRBD2 (6 bases). CDR3 length equals 15 residues. In germline, CDR1 is GTSNPN, CDR2 SVGIG (reference sequence). The V and J ends lost 0 bases and 1 base respectively, with 12 bases between them. The chain's CDR3 is CAWSVGGGAQETQYF. Here the CDR3 DNA reads TGTGCCTGGAGTGTGGGGGGTGGGGCCCAAGAGACCCAGTACTTC.

The genes are TRBV6-5 and TRBJ2-5; D might be TRBD2 (6 bases). The ends were cut back, 5 bases at V and 5 bases at J, with 12 bases in the middle. This CDR3 has 13 residues. CDR1 is MNHEY, CDR2 SVGAGI, per germline. The CDR3 sequence: CASSEAGRETQYF. The CDR3 region has the DNA TGTGCCAGCAGTGAAGCAGGGAGGGAGACCCAGTACTTC.

In its sample, this clone was seen a few times. The chain employs TRBV5-1 and TRBJ2-2; D might be TRBD2 (5 bases). Between the trimmed V and J ends, which lost 1 base and 1 base, there was a span of 8 bases. Germline-derived CDR1 and CDR2 are SGHRS and YFSETQ. This CDR3 spans 15 amino acids. The DNA of the CDR3 is TGCGCCAGCAGCTTGATAGGGAGGAACACCGGGGAGCTGTTTTTT. Translation gives CASSLIGRNTGELFF.

This rearrangement joins TRBV11-2 to TRBJ2-2; D unresolved. Germline V gene data show CDR1 as SGHAT and CDR2 as FQNNGV. Between the trimmed V and J ends, which lost 4 bases and 4 bases, there was a span of 7 bases. The CDR3 is made up of 13 amino acids. The CDR3 coding sequence is TGTGCCAGCAGCTGGGCCGCCACCGGGGAGCTGTTTTTT. Protein product: CASSWAATGELFF.

The chain carries TRBV14 and TRBJ2-2, with a weak D call TRBD1 (5 bases). Trimming took 0 bases from V and 7 from J, leaving 15 bases between them. Germline V gives CDR1 SGHDN, CDR2 FVKESK. The CDR3 sequence is 16 residues long. CDR3 sequence (DNA): TGTGCCAGCAGCCAAGATTTTTCAGGGTCCGGCGGGGAGCTGTTTTTT. The encoded protein is CASSQDFSGSGGELFF.

The J gene is TRBJ2-7, the V gene TRBV30; D remains unclear. The V gene's germline CDR1 is GTSNPN and CDR2 SVGIG (reference sequence). V lost 4 bases and J lost 3, with 13 bases in between. The CDR3 consists of 13 residues. CDR3 protein: CAWTREGFYEQYF. The CDR3 DNA reads as TGTGCCTGGACCCGAGAAGGGTTCTACGAGCAGTACTTC.

The rearrangement uses TRBV27 and TRBJ1-5; 8 bases are shared with TRBD1. Trimming took 5 bases from V and 6 from J; bases not matched to a gene: 6. The CDR3 is 14 amino acids. Germline lookup yields CDR1 MNHEY and CDR2 SMNVEV (reference sequence). The CDR3 here is CASSLRTGLQPQHF. The DNA of the CDR3 is TGTGCCAGCAGTCTCAGGACAGGGCTTCAGCCCCAGCATTTT.

This chain joins TRBV4-2 and TRBJ1-1, with 7 bases aligning to TRBD1. CDR1 is LGHNA and CDR2 is YNFKEQ in the germline V gene. The junction had 8 bases not matched to a gene; V was cut back by 3 bases and J by 4 bases. The length of the CDR3 is 15 residues. CDR3 residues: CASSHREGAGTEAFF. CDR3 bases: TGTGCCAGCAGCCACCGGGAGGGGGCGGGCACTGAAGCTTTCTTT.

The chain employs TRBV5-6 and TRBJ1-2, with D maybe TRBD1 (5 bases). The CDR3 consists of 13 residues. Germline V CDR1 and CDR2: SGHDT, YYEEEE. Between the trimmed V and J ends, which lost 4 bases and 8 bases, there was a span of 15 bases. CDR3 sequence (DNA): TGTGCCAGCAGCCCGAGGGGCCCGGAAGGCTACACCTTC. This sequence encodes CASSPRGPEGYTF.

In DNA form, the CDR3 reads TGTGCCAGCAGCCCCGGACATATCTCTGACGAGCAGTACTTC. It yields the protein CASSPGHISDEQYF. This chain joins TRBV7-8 and TRBJ2-7; maybe TRBD1 (5 bases). V dropped 5 bases and J dropped 5 bases, with 16 bases sitting between them. Germline CDR1 SGHVS, CDR2 FQNEAQ. The CDR3 runs 14 residues.

This clone showed up just a few times. V gene TRBV7-9 combines with J gene TRBJ1-2; no firm D call. V was shortened by 6 bases and J by 0 bases, with 8 bases between the two germline ends. This CDR3 comprises 13 residues. Per the germline V gene, CDR1 is SEHNR and CDR2 is FQNEAQ (reference sequence). The CDR3 nucleotides are TGTGCCAGCAGGGGGTACTCTAACTATGGCTACACCTTC. It encodes CASRGYSNYGYTF.

CDR3 sequence reads: CASGLVAGGPHNEQFF. The CDR3 DNA sequence: TGTGCTAGTGGTTTAGTAGCGGGAGGGCCCCACAATGAGCAGTTCTTC. This chain uses TRBV12-5 with TRBJ2-1; 11 bases agree with TRBD2. CDR1 is LGHNT and CDR2 is FRNRAP in the germline V gene. The CDR3 is 16 residues long. Trimming took 3 bases from V and 5 from J; bases not matched to a gene: 6.

The chain carries TRBV30 and TRBJ2-1; possibly TRBD2 for D (6 bases). V lost 2 bases and J 3 bases, leaving 14 bases between the germline ends. Germline V CDR1 and CDR2: GTSNPN, SVGIG (reference sequence). The CDR3 is 15 amino acids. The CDR3 is CAWSNRGTNYNEQFF. Here the CDR3 DNA reads TGTGCCTGGAGTAACCGGGGGACCAACTACAATGAGCAGTTCTTC.

The chain recombines TRBV18 with TRBJ1-1; no clear D gene. V lost 5 bases and J lost 12, with 19 bases in between. Per the germline V gene, CDR1 is KGHSH and CDR2 is LQKENI. This CDR3 region has 13 residues. The CDR3 DNA reads TGTGCCAGCTCAAAAGACCAGACGGAGAATCCTTTCTTT. This sequence encodes CASSKDQTENPFF.

This clone was picked up a small number of times. V and J are TRBV4-3 and TRBJ1-2, with D possibly being TRBD1 (6 bases). The V end was cut by 1 base, the J end by 7 bases, with 16 bases between. The V gene's germline CDR1 is LGHNA and CDR2 YSLEER. The CDR3 sequence is 15 residues long. The CDR3 reads CASSQAPGHQGGYTF. Here the CDR3 DNA reads TGCGCCAGCAGCCAAGCCCCGGGACATCAGGGTGGCTACACCTTC.

CDR3 residues: CASSYSPQRGSYEQYF. The CDR3 bases are TGTGCCAGCAGTTACTCCCCACAAAGGGGGTCCTACGAGCAGTACTTC. The chain recombines TRBV6-6 with TRBJ2-7; weak D call: TRBD1 (6 bases). Germline-derived CDR1 and CDR2 are MNHNY and SVGAGI (reference sequence). The CDR3 has 16 amino acids. V lost 0 bases and J 1 base, leaving 13 bases between the germline ends.

The V and J genes are TRBV6-6 and TRBJ2-1; unclear D gene. This CDR3 is 15 amino acids long. Trimming cost V 5 bases and J 7 bases, with 18 bases left between them. In germline, CDR1 is MNHNY, CDR2 SVGAGI (reference sequence). CDR3 in amino acids: CASSVEKVGSNEQFF. CDR3 coding DNA: TGTGCCAGCAGTGTGGAAAAGGTAGGATCGAATGAGCAGTTCTTC.

This clone has more than one count but fewer than ten. The chain carries TRBV30 and TRBJ1-1; no firm D call. CDR1 is GTSNPN and CDR2 is SVGIG in the germline V gene (reference sequence). V dropped 1 base and J dropped 3 bases, with 12 bases sitting between them. This CDR3 has 14 residues. The CDR3 reads CAWSAAGSHTEAFF. The DNA for the CDR3 is TGTGCCTGGAGTGCCGCGGGATCTCACACTGAAGCTTTCTTT.

Concerning this clone: Additional DNA sequences in this sample encode the identical CDR3. The CDR3 region has the DNA TGTGCCAGCAGCACAGGACAGGGGAGCTACGAGCAGTACTTC. Amino acids: CASSTGQGSYEQYF. This rearrangement joins TRBV9 to TRBJ2-7, with 9 bases fitting TRBD1. With V trimmed by 4 bases and J by 3 bases, 5 bases remained unmatched. This CDR3 spans 14 amino acids. CDR1 is SGDLS and CDR2 is YYNGEE in the germline V gene.